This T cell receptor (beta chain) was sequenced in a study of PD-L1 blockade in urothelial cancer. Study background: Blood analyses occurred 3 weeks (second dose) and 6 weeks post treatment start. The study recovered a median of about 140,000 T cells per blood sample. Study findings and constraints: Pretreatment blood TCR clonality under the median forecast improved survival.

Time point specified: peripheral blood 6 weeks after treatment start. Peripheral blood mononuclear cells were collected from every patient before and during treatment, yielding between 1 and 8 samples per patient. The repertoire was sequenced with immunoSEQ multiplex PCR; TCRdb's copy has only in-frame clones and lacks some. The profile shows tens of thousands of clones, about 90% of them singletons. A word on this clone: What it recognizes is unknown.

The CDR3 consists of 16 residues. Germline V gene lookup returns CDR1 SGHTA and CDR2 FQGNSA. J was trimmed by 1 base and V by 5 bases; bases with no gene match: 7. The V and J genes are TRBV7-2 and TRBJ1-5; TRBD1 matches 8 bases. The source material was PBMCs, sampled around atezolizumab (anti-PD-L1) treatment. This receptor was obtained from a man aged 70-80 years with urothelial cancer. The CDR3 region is CASSPWTGPSNQPQHF. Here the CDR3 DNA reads TGTGCCAGCAGCCCCTGGACAGGGCCCAGCAATCAGCCCCAGCATTTT. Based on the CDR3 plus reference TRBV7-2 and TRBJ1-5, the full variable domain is GAGVSQSPSNKVTEKGKDVELRCDPISGHTALYWYRQSLGQGLEFLIYFQGNSAPDKSGLPSDRFSAERTGGSVSTLTIQRTQQEDSAVYLCASSPWTGPSNQPQHFGDGTRLSIL.